This T cell receptor beta chain is drawn from a study of T cell responses to AZD1222 COVID-19 vaccine. Whole-study results and caveats: Targets within unmutated variant regions were reportedly found for nearly half of spike-specific TCRs. Just six or seven AZD1222 recipients tested seropositive at baseline. Donors skewed white British and female; clonal diversity was possibly underestimated. Spike-wide vaccine-associated CD4 TCRs dominated at 160-218 and 743-854.

Generated by immunoSEQ multiplex PCR, the TCRdb table keeps only in-frame clones and is missing some. The repertoire holds approximately 160,000 clones, with approximately 89% as singletons. Germline lookup yields CDR1 LNHDA and CDR2 SQIVND (reference sequence). Deletions cut 2 bases from V and 3 bases from J, with 20 bases between. The CDR3 is 17 residues long. With regard to this clone: Its target is not known.

The chain has TRBV19 and TRBJ2-7; D remains unclear. This receptor was taken from an adult in good health. Sequences were derived from peripheral blood, sampled on day 0 of MenACWY control vaccination. CDR3 nucleotides: TGTGCCAGTAGTATAACGTCTCTAGGGAATGGAGTCTACGAGCAGTACTTC. Translating it yields CASSITSLGNGVYEQYF.